A single sample is the source of the 25 T cell receptor beta chains below, sequenced in a study of radiotherapy plus CTLA-4 blockade in lung cancer. Only in-frame clones appear in the TCRdb table, and some are missing; sequencing was by immunoSEQ multiplex PCR. The sample holds 35,000 or so clones; approximately 85% are singletons and the top ten take about 6%. This specimen was peripheral blood, taken from a patient treated with radiotherapy plus ipilimumab. The receptors were gathered from a human donor with non-small cell lung cancer who had stable disease on radiotherapy plus ipilimumab.

J is TRBJ2-1 and V is TRBV7-9; D possibly corresponds to TRBD2 (6 bases). This CDR3 spans 13 amino acids. The V end was cut by 3 bases, the J end by 4 bases, with 7 bases between. Per the germline V gene, CDR1 is SEHNR and CDR2 is FQNEAQ (reference sequence). The CDR3, as DNA: TGTGCCAGCAGCTTCGCGGGATACAATGAGCAGTTCTTC. Protein sequence: CASSFAGYNEQFF.

The rearrangement uses TRBV7-9 and TRBJ2-1; D is undetermined. Germline V gene sequence: CDR1 SEHNR, CDR2 FQNEAQ (reference sequence). The V gene lost 5 bases and the J gene lost 2 bases, with 10 bases spanning the gap. This CDR3 comprises 14 residues. CDR3 nucleotides: TGTGCCAGCAGCCACCATAACACCTACAATGAGCAGTTCTTC. Protein product: CASSHHNTYNEQFF. The entire variable domain, with the rest obtained from reference TRBV7-9 and TRBJ2-1, is as follows: DTGVSQNPRHKITKRGQNVTFRCDPISEHNRLYWYRQTLGQGPEFLTYFQNEAQLEKSRLLSDRFSAERPKGSFSTLEIQRTEQGDSAMYLCASSHHNTYNEQFFGPGTRLTVL.

The chain uses TRBV4-3 and TRBJ2-7; 9 bases agree with TRBD2. Losses at the gene ends were 0 bases for V and 3 bases for J; bases not matched to a gene: 6. The length of the CDR3 is 16 residues. Germline lookup yields CDR1 LGHNA and CDR2 YSLEER. This CDR3 reads CASSQDRASGIYEQYF. CDR3 nucleotides: TGCGCCAGCAGCCAAGATCGGGCTAGCGGGATCTACGAGCAGTACTTC.

The table lists this clone with a count of one. The chain links TRBV7-9 to TRBJ2-7; 8 bases fit TRBD1. The CDR3 contains 14 residues. Germline V gives CDR1 SEHNR, CDR2 FQNEAQ (reference sequence). V lost 5 bases and J lost 6; bases outside the gene matches: 9. CDR3 loop: CASSQEGTGAEQYF. Written as DNA, the CDR3 is TGTGCCAGCAGCCAAGAAGGGACAGGAGCCGAGCAGTACTTC.

This chain links TRBV27 with TRBJ1-2, with D uncertain. This CDR3 region has 14 residues. V was clipped by 4 bases and J by 0 bases, with 9 bases between them. Per germline, CDR1 MNHEY and CDR2 SMNVEV (reference sequence). The chain's CDR3 is CASSSSTTNYGYTF. In nucleotides, the CDR3 is TGTGCCAGCAGTTCAAGCACCACTAACTATGGCTACACCTTC.

In this sample, this clone turned up a few times. The gene calls are TRBV9 and TRBJ2-7; TRBD1 matches at 7 bases. The CDR3 sequence is 14 residues long. The V segment lost 4 bases and the J segment 6 bases; nucleotides outside the gene matches: 10. CDR1 and CDR2 from the germline V gene are SGDLS and YYNGEE. The CDR3 spells CASSFGDSLAEQYF. The CDR3 nucleotides read TGTGCCAGCAGCTTCGGGGACAGTTTGGCCGAGCAGTACTTC. Complete variable domain (other parts from reference TRBV9 and TRBJ2-7): DSGVTQTPKHLITATGQRVTLRCSPRSGDLSVYWYQQSLDQGLQFLIQYYNGEERAKGNILERFSAQQFPDLHSELNLSSLELGDSALYFCASSFGDSLAEQYFGPGTRLTVT.

The V call is TRBV5-1, the J call TRBJ2-1, with a tentative D call TRBD1 (5 bases). From germline, CDR1 is SGHRS and CDR2 YFSETQ. CDR3 length: 16 amino acids. V dropped 3 bases and J dropped 2 bases, with 15 bases sitting between them. The CDR3 loop is CASSSLGEIAYNEQFF. The DNA of the CDR3 is TGCGCCAGCAGCTCGCTAGGGGAAATCGCCTACAATGAGCAGTTCTTC.

The chain employs TRBV28 and TRBJ2-1; 7 positions match TRBD2. The germline V gene encodes CDR1 MDHEN and CDR2 SYDVKM. This CDR3 region has 14 residues. The V segment lost 6 bases and the J segment 6 bases; nucleotides outside the gene matches: 8. CDR3 bases: TGTGCCAGCAGAGGGAGCGGGGTCGGCAATGAGCAGTTCTTC. Its translation is CASRGSGVGNEQFF.

The chain employs TRBV28 and TRBJ2-1; 10 bases line up with TRBD2. The V gene end was trimmed by 5 bases and the J gene end by 5 bases; junction bases not matched to a gene: 6. CDR3 length equals 15 residues. Germline V gives CDR1 MDHEN, CDR2 SYDVKM. CDR3 loop: CASSPLSGRHNEQFF. The CDR3 nucleotides read TGTGCCAGCAGTCCCCTTAGCGGGAGGCACAATGAGCAGTTCTTC.

V usage is TRBV5-4 and J usage is TRBJ2-3, with 7 bases that match TRBD1. CDR3 size: 15 residues. V lost 4 bases, J lost 2 bases, and 7 bases stayed unmatched. CDR1 SGHNT and CDR2 YYREEE come from the germline V gene (reference sequence). The CDR3 is CASSHGTEYTDTQYF. As DNA, the CDR3 is TGTGCCAGCAGCCATGGGACAGAGTACACAGATACGCAGTATTTT.

The V call is TRBV19, the J call TRBJ2-3, with 8 positions matching TRBD2. The CDR3 contains 15 residues. V was clipped by 9 bases and J by 6 bases; unmatched bases: 14. Germline V gene lookup returns CDR1 LNHDA and CDR2 SQIVND (reference sequence). CDR3 residues: CASGLSGEGPDTQYF. CDR3 nucleotide sequence: TGTGCCAGCGGCCTTAGCGGGGAGGGGCCTGATACGCAGTATTTT.

The chain carries TRBV28 and TRBJ2-1; 14 bases fit TRBD2. This CDR3 region has 15 residues. Germline V CDR1 and CDR2: MDHEN, SYDVKM. Trimming cost V 8 bases and J 8 bases; bases outside gene matches: 8. The CDR3 reads CASATGLAGADEQFF. Written as DNA, the CDR3 is TGTGCCAGCGCTACGGGACTAGCGGGAGCGGATGAGCAGTTCTTC.

This chain joins TRBV7-9 and TRBJ2-3; maybe TRBD1 (6 bases). Trimming took off 5 bases at V and 9 bases at J, with 12 bases between the two ends. The CDR3 spans 12 residues. CDR1 is SEHNR, CDR2 FQNEAQ, per germline (reference sequence). This CDR3 reads CASSRAQGTQYF. The CDR3 DNA reads as TGTGCCAGCAGCCGAGCACAGGGAACGCAGTATTTT.

The genes are TRBV5-4 and TRBJ1-2; TRBD1 is a possible D gene (5 bases). The CDR3 has 14 amino acids. The germline CDR1 and CDR2 sequences are SGHNT and YYREEE (reference sequence). The V end was cut by 1 base, the J end by 6 bases, with 13 bases between. The CDR3 region is CASSLRGGSHGYTF. DNA of the CDR3: TGTGCCAGCAGCTTGCGGGGGGGAAGCCATGGCTACACCTTC. Together with reference TRBV5-4 and TRBJ1-2, the CDR3 gives the full variable domain: ETGVTQSPTHLIKTRGQQVTLRCSSQSGHNTVSWYQQALGQGPQFIFQYYREEENGRGNFPPRFSGLQFPNYSSELNVNALELDDSALYLCASSLRGGSHGYTFGSGTRLTVV.

The chain links TRBV10-1 to TRBJ2-5; possibly TRBD1 for D (6 bases). Trimming shortened V by 0 bases and J by 4 bases, and 12 bases separated the two germline ends. CDR1 is WNHNN, CDR2 SYGVQD, per germline (reference sequence). The length of the CDR3 is 15 residues. The CDR3 is CASSESQGKGETQYF. The CDR3 region has the DNA TGCGCCAGCAGTGAGTCTCAGGGGAAGGGAGAGACCCAGTACTTC.

This clone is a singleton in its sample. The CDR3 coding sequence is TGCGCCAGCAGCCAACTGGACTTTAGCAATCAGCCCCAGCATTTT. This gives the protein CASSQLDFSNQPQHF. This sequence joins TRBV4-1 and TRBJ1-5, with D uncertain. CDR1 is MGHRA, CDR2 YSYEKL, per germline. The CDR3 runs 15 residues. V shed 2 bases and J shed 0 bases, with 8 bases lying between them.

This rearrangement joins TRBV27 to TRBJ2-2; D is possibly TRBD1 (6 bases). Germline assignment: CDR1 MNHEY and CDR2 SMNVEV (reference sequence). The V end lost 3 bases, the J end lost 1 base, and 9 bases lay between the germline ends. The CDR3 sequence is 15 residues long. The CDR3 here is CASSLSRGNTGELFF. CDR3 DNA sequence: TGTGCCAGCAGTTTGTCCAGGGGGAACACCGGGGAGCTGTTTTTT.

The chain carries TRBV7-3 and TRBJ2-5, with TRBD1 matching 9 bases. There are 19 residues in the CDR3. From germline, CDR1 is SGHTA and CDR2 FQGTGA. With 0 bases clipped from V and 2 bases from J, the junction kept 13 bases outside the gene matches. The CDR3 loop reads CASSLTPRSSTGGQETQYF. The DNA for the CDR3 is TGTGCCAGCAGCTTAACCCCCAGAAGCTCGACAGGGGGTCAAGAGACCCAGTACTTC.

DNA of the CDR3: TGTGCCTGGGATAGCGGGAGTCATACAGATACGCAGTATTTT. Its protein is CAWDSGSHTDTQYF. This chain connects TRBV30 to TRBJ2-3, with 9 bases that match TRBD2. Germline lookup yields CDR1 GTSNPN and CDR2 SVGIG (reference sequence). The V and J ends lost 5 bases and 3 bases, in that order; junction bases with no gene match: 6. There are 14 residues in the CDR3.

The J gene is TRBJ1-1, the V gene TRBV4-1, with D possibly matching TRBD1 (5 bases). The CDR3 spans 14 residues. V lost 1 base and J 7 bases, leaving 13 bases between the germline ends. Germline CDR1 reads MGHRA; CDR2 reads YSYEKL. This CDR3 reads CASSQVGRGLEAFF. DNA of the CDR3: TGCGCCAGCAGCCAAGTTGGGAGGGGCCTTGAAGCTTTCTTT.

This clone was seen a handful of times. The chain joins TRBV5-1 to TRBJ2-7; 7 nucleotides agree with TRBD1. CDR1 is SGHRS, CDR2 YFSETQ, per germline. Trimming cost V 7 bases and J 0 bases; bases outside gene matches: 4. The length of the CDR3 is 13 residues. CDR3 bases: TGCGCCAGCGGCGGACAGGACTCCTACGAGCAGTACTTC. As protein: CASGGQDSYEQYF.

This clone has more than one count but fewer than ten. This chain joins TRBV2 and TRBJ2-1, with 9 bases fitting TRBD2. The CDR3 runs 16 residues. Trimming cost V 0 bases and J 9 bases; bases outside gene matches: 9. From germline, CDR1 is SNHLY and CDR2 FYNNEI. CDR3 amino acids: CASSEARASGKGEQFF. In nucleotides, the CDR3 is TGTGCCAGCAGTGAAGCTAGGGCTAGCGGGAAGGGTGAGCAGTTCTTC.

This clone has more than one count but fewer than ten. The DNA for the CDR3 is TGTGCCAGCAGAAAGACTAGCGGGAGAACCGGGGAGCTGTTTTTT. Its protein product is CASRKTSGRTGELFF. The V gene is TRBV7-9, the J gene TRBJ2-2; 12 bases line up with TRBD2. This CDR3 spans 15 amino acids. Trimming at V came to 6 bases and at J to 5 bases, leaving 4 bases not matched to a gene. Germline assignment: CDR1 SEHNR and CDR2 FQNEAQ (reference sequence).

The chain couples TRBV28 to TRBJ1-1; 7 bases map to TRBD1. Germline lookup yields CDR1 MDHEN and CDR2 SYDVKM. V trimming: 5 bases; J trimming: 3 bases; junction bases outside the gene matches: 6. This CDR3 is built from 14 residues. The CDR3 DNA is TGTGCCAGCAGTCTTCGACAGGGAGACACTGAAGCTTTCTTT. Protein sequence: CASSLRQGDTEAFF.

This chain connects TRBV7-6 to TRBJ2-7, with 9 bases lining up with TRBD2. V was pared by 1 base and J by 5 bases, with 18 bases of the junction left unmatched. The CDR3 is 19 amino acids. Germline V CDR1 and CDR2: SGHVS, FNYEAQ. The CDR3 spells CASSLEAGGRGKRPDEQYF. CDR3 bases: TGTGCCAGCAGCTTAGAAGCGGGAGGAAGGGGAAAACGCCCCGACGAGCAGTACTTC.